This TCR beta chain comes out of a study of T cell responses to AZD1222 COVID-19 vaccine. This clone was seen only a few times. Its antigen is still unknown. Findings and limits, study-wide: In a largely white British group with more females than males, clonal diversity was possibly underestimated. Nearly half of spike-specific TCRs reportedly target variant regions that are unmutated in the B.1.351 and B.1.1.7 variants.

Generated by immunoSEQ multiplex PCR, the TCRdb table keeps only in-frame clones and is missing some. The sample lists 150,000 to 200,000 clones; approximately 90% were seen once. Deletions cut 2 bases from V and 9 bases from J, with 8 bases between. CDR1 and CDR2 from the germline V gene are MNHNS and SASEGT. The CDR3 has 13 residues. V is TRBV6-1 and J is TRBJ1-6, with no clear D. The TCR was taken from an adult in good health. Material: peripheral blood, obtained on day 0 of AZD1222 vaccination. The DNA of the CDR3 is TGTGCCAGCAGTGAACGGATATTTTCACCCCTCCACTTT. It specifies CASSERIFSPLHF.